The source of this TCR beta chain is a study of shared clonotypes between healthy human individuals. The study, taken as a whole, reports: The study drew on few donors, limiting represented genetic and exposure-history diversity.

CCR7-negative CD45RA+ TemRA cells were combined with CD45RO+ cells to form CD8 memory. The CDR3 is 13 amino acids. V shed 0 bases and J shed 5 bases, with 8 bases lying between them. Germline CDR1 is SGDLS and CDR2 is YYNGEE. An assay was performed, and its level was deep. TCRdb keeps only in-frame clones here, not all; method: immunoSEQ multiplex PCR. The table has approximately 710,000 clones, roughly 87% seen once. Notes on this clone: Its antigen remains unknown.

The chain employs TRBV9 and TRBJ1-1; D remains unclear. Sequenced input: memory CD8+ T cells from PBMCs. Subset defined: CD45RO+ cells pooled with CCR7-negative TemRA cells. The TCR comes from a man between 18 and 29 years old in good health. Some clones in this sample may be carry-over from other donors' samples. The CDR3 bases are TGTGCCAGCAGCGTAGGTGGGTGGACTGAAGCTTTCTTT. It encodes CASSVGGWTEAFF.